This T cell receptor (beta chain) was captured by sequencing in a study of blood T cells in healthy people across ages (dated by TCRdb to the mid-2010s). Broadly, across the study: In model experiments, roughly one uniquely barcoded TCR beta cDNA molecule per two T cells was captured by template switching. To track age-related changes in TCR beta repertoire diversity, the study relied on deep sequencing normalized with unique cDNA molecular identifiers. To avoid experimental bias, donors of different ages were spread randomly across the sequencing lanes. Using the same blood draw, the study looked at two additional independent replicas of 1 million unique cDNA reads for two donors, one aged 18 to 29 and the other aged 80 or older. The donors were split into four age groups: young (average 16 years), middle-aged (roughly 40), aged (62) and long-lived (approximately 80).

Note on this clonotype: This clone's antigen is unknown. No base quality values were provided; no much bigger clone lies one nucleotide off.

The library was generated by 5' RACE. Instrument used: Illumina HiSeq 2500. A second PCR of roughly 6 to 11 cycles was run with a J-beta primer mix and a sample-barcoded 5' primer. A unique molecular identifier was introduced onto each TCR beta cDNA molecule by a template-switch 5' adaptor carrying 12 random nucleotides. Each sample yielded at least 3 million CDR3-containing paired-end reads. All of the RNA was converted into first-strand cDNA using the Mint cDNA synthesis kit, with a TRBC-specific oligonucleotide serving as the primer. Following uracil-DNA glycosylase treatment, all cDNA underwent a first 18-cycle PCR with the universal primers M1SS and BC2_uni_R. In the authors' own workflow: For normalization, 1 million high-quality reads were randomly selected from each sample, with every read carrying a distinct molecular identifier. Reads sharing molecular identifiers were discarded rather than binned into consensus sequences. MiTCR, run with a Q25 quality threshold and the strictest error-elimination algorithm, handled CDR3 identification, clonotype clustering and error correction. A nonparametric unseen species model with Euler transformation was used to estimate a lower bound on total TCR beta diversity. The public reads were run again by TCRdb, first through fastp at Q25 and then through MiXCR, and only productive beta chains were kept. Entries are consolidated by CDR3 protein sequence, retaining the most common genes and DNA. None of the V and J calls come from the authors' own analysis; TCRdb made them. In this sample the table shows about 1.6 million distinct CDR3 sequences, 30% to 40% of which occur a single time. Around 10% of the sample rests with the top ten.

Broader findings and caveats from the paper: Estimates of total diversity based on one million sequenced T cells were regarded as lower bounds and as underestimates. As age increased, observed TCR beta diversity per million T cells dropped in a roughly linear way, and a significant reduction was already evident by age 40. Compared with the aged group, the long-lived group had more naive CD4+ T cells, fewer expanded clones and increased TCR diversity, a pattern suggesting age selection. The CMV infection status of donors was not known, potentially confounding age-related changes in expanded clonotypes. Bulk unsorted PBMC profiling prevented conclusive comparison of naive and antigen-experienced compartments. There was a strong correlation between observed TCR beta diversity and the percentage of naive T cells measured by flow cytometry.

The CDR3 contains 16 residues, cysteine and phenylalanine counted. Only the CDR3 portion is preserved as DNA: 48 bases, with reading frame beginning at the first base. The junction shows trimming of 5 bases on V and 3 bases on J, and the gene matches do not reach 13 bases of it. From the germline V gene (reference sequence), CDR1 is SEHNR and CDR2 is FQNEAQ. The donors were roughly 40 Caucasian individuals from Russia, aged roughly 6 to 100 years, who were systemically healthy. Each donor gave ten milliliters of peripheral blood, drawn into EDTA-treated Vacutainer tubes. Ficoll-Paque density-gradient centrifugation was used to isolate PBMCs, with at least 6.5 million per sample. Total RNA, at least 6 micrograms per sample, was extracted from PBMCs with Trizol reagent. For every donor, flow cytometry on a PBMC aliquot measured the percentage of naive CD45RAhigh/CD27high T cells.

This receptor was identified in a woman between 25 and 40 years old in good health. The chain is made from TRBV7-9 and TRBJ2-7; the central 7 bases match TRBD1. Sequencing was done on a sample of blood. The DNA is TGTGCCAGCAGCACCCGACAGGGCTTGACGTACTACGAGCAGTACTTC. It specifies CASSTRQGLTYYEQYF.